This TCR beta chain was found in a study of monozygotic twins with inflammatory bowel disease. The CDR3 sequence is 13 residues long. CDR1 and CDR2 (germline): MNHEY, SVGAGI. After re-calling the 5' RACE reads, TCRdb lists one entry per CDR3 protein, DNA absent. Across approximately 400,000 distinct CDR3 sequences, the top ten clones capture 2% to 3% of the sample. Sequenced sample: blood. The receptor comes from a human donor with ulcerative colitis or Crohn's disease, or a healthy co-twin of an affected twin (not recorded which). This chain joins TRBV6-5 and TRBJ2-7; checking the TCRdb D call of TRBD2 is not possible without DNA. The CDR3 region is CASSPRGSGEQYF.